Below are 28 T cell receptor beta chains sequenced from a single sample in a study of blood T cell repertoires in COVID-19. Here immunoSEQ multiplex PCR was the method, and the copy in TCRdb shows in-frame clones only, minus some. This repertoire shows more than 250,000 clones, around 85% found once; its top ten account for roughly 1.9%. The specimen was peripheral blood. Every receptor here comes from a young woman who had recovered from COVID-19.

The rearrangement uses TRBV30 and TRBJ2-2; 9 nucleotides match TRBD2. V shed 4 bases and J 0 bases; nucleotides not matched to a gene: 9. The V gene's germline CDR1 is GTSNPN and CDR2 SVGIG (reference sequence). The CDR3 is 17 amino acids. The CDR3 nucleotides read TGTGCCTGGATCCGTCTAGCGGGGTTCTCGAACACCGGGGAGCTGTTTTTT. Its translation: CAWIRLAGFSNTGELFF. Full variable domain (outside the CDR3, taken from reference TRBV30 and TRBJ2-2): SQTIHQWPATLVQPVGSPLSLECTVEGTSNPNLYWYRQAAGRGLQLLFYSVGIGQISSEVPQNLSASRPQDRQFILSSKKLLLSDSGFYLCAWIRLAGFSNTGELFFGEGSRLTVL.

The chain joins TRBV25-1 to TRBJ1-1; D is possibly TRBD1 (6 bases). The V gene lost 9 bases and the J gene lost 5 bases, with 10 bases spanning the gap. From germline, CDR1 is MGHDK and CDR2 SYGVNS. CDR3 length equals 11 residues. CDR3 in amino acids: CASHQGTEAFF. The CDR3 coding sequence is TGTGCCAGTCACCAGGGGACTGAAGCTTTCTTT.

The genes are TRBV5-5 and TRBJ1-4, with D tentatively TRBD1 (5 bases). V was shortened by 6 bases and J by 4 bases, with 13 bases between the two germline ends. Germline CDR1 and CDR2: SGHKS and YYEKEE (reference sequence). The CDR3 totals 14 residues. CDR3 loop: CASIGTGSNEKLFF. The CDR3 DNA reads TGTGCCAGCATCGGTACAGGCAGTAATGAAAAACTGTTTTTT.

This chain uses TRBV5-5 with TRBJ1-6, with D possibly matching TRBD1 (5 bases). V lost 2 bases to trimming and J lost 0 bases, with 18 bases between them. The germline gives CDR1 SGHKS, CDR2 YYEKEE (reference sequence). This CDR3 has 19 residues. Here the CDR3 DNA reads TGTGCCAGCAGCTTTCGGGCAGGGCCCGGTAGCTCCTATAATTCACCCCTCCACTTT. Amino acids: CASSFRAGPGSSYNSPLHF.

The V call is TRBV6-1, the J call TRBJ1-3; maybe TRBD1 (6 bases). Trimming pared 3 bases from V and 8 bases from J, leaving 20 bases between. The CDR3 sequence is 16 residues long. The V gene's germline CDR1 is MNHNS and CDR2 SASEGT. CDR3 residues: CASSESPLQGWYTIYF. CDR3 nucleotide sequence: TGTGCCAGCAGTGAGTCCCCGTTACAGGGATGGTACACCATATATTTT.

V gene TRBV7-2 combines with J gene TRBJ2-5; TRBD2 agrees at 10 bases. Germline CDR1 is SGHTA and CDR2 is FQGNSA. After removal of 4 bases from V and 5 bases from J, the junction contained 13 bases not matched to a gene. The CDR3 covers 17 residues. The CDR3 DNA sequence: TGTGCCAGCAGCTCAAGATCCAAAGCGGGGGGGCGGGAGACCCAGTACTTC. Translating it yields CASSSRSKAGGRETQYF.

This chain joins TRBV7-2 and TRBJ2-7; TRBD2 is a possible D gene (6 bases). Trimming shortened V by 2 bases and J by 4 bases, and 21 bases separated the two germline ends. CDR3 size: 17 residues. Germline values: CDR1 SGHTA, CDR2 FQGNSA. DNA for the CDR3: TGTGCCAGCAGCTTAAAGAGGAGGGGCGGGCGCCCATACGAGCAGTACTTC. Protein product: CASSLKRRGGRPYEQYF.

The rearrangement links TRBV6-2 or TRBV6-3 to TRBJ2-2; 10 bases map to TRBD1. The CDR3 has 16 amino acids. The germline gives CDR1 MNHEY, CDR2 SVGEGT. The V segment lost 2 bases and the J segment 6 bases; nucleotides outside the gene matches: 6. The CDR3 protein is CASSYRDRGGPGELFF. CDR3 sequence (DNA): TGTGCCAGCAGTTACAGGGACAGGGGTGGTCCCGGGGAGCTGTTTTTT.

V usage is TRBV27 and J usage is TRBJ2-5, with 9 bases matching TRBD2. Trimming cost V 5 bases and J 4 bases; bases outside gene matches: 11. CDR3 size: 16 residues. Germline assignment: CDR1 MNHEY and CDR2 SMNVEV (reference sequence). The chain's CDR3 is CASSPLGSGGRETQYF. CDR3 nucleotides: TGTGCCAGCAGTCCCCTAGGGAGCGGGGGGAGAGAGACCCAGTACTTC.

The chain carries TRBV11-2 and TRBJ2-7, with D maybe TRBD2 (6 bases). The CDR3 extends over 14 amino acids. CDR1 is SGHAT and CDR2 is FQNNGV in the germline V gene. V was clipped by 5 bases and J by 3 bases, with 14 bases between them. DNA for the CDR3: TGTGCCAGCAGCCCCCGGGGGACGGGCTACGAGCAGTACTTC. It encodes CASSPRGTGYEQYF.

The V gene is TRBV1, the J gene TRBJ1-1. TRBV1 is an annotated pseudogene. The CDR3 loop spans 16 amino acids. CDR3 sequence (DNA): TGCACCAGCAGCCGGATGGTGGAGGCTCTGGAACATGAAGCTTTCTTT. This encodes CTSSRMVEALEHEAFF.

The CDR3 reads CASSGRAGQETQYF. The CDR3 nucleotides are TGTGCCAGCAGCGGCCGAGCGGGGCAAGAGACCCAGTACTTC. The rearrangement links TRBV5-4 to TRBJ2-5; TRBD2 aligns across 7 bases. Germline lookup yields CDR1 SGHNT and CDR2 YYREEE (reference sequence). V was pared by 4 bases and J by 2 bases, with 5 bases of the junction left unmatched. The CDR3 is 14 amino acids.

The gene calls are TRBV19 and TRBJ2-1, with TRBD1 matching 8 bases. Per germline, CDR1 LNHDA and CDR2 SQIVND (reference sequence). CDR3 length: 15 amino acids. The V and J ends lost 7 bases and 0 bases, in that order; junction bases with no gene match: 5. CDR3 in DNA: TGTGCCAGTAAGGGGGACAGGAGCTCCTACAATGAGCAGTTCTTC. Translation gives CASKGDRSSYNEQFF.

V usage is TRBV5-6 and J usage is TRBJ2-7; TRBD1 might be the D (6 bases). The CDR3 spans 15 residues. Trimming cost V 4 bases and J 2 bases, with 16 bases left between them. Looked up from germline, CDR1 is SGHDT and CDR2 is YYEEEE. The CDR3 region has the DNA TGTGCCAGCAGCCCCACCTCCGGGACAACCTACGAGCAGTACTTC. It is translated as CASSPTSGTTYEQYF.

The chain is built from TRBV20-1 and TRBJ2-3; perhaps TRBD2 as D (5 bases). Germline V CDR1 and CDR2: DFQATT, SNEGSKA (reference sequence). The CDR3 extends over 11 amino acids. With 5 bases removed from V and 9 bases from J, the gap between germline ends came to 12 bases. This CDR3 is CSASWLATQYF. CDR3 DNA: TGCAGTGCTTCTTGGCTAGCAACGCAGTATTTT.

The DNA for the CDR3 is TGTGCCACCAGCACTAATGGACTAGCGGGAGATAAATACGAGCAGTACTTC. As protein: CATSTNGLAGDKYEQYF. The chain uses TRBV15 and TRBJ2-7; 13 bases are a match to TRBD2. The CDR3 is 17 residues long. The V and J ends lost 4 bases and 4 bases, in that order; junction bases with no gene match: 10. CDR1 and CDR2 from the germline V gene are LNHNV and YYDKDF (reference sequence).

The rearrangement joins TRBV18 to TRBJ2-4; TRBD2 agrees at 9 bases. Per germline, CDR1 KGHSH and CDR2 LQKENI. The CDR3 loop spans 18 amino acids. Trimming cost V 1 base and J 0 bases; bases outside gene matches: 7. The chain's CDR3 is CASSPLAGASLAKNIQYF. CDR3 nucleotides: TGTGCCAGCTCACCACTAGCGGGGGCCTCCTTAGCCAAAAACATTCAGTACTTC. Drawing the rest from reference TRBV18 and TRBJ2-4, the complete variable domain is NAGVMQNPRHLVRRRGQEARLRCSPMKGHSHVYWYRQLPEEGLKFMVYLQKENIIDESGMPKERFSAEFPKEGPSILRIQQVVRGDSAAYFCASSPLAGASLAKNIQYFGAGTRLSVL.

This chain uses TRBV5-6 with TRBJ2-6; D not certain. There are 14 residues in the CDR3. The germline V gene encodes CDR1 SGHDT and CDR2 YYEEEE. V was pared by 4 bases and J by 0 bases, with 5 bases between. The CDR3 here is CASSLSSGANVLTF. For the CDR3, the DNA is TGTGCCAGCAGCCTTAGCTCTGGGGCCAACGTCCTGACTTTC.

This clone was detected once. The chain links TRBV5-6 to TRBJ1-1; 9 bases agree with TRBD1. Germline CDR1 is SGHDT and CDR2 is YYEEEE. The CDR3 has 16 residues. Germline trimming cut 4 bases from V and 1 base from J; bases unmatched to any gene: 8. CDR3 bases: TGTGCCAGCAGCGACAGGGGGTCAGGAGCGAACACTGAAGCTTTCTTT. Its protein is CASSDRGSGANTEAFF.

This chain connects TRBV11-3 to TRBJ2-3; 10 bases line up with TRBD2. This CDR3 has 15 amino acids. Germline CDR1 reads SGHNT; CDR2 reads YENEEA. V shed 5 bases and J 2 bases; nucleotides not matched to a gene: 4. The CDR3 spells CASSTGTSDTDTQYF. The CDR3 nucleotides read TGTGCCAGCAGCACCGGGACTAGCGACACAGATACGCAGTATTTT.

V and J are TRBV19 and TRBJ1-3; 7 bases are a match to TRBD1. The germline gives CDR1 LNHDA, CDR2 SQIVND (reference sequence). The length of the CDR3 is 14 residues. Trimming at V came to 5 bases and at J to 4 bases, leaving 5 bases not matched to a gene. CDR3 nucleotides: TGTGCCAGTAGTTCGACAGGGAACGGAAACACCATATATTTT. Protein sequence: CASSSTGNGNTIYF.

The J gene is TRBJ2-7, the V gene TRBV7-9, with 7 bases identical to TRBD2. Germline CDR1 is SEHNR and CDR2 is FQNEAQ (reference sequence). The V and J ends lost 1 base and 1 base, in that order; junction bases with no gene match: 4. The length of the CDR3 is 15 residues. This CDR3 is CASSLVSSGSYEQYF. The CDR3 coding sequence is TGTGCCAGCAGCTTAGTGTCTAGCGGATCCTACGAGCAGTACTTC.

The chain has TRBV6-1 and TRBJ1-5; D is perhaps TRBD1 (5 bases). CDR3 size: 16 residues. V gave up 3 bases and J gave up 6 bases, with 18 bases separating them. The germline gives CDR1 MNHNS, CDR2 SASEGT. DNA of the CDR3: TGTGCCAGCAGTGAGGGTGGTTTTCTGGGGGGTCAGCCCCAGCATTTT. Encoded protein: CASSEGGFLGGQPQHF.

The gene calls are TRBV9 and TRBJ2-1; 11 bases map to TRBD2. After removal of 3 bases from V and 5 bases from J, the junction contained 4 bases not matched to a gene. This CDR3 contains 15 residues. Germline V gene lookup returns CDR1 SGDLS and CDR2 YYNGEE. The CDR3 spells CASSDGTSGHNEQFF. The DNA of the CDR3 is TGTGCCAGCAGCGACGGGACTAGCGGCCACAATGAGCAGTTCTTC.

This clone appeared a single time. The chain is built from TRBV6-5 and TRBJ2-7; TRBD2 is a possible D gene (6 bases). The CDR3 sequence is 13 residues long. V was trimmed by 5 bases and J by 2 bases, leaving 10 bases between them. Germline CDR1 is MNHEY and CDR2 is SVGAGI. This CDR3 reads CASSPGVPYEQYF. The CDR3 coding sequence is TGTGCCAGCAGTCCGGGGGTCCCCTACGAGCAGTACTTC.

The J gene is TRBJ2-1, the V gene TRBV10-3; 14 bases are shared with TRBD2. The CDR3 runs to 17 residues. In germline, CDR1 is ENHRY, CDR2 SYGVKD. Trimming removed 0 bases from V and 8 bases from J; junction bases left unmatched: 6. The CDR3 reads CAISESVGGLAGDEQFF. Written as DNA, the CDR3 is TGTGCCATCAGTGAGTCAGTGGGGGGACTAGCGGGAGATGAGCAGTTCTTC.

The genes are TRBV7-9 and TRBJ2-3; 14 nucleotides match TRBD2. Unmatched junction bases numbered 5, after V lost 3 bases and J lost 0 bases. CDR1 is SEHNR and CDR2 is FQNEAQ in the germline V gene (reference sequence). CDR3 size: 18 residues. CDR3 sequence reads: CASSFEGLAGESTDTQYF. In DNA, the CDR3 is TGTGCCAGCAGCTTTGAGGGACTAGCGGGAGAGAGCACAGATACGCAGTATTTT.

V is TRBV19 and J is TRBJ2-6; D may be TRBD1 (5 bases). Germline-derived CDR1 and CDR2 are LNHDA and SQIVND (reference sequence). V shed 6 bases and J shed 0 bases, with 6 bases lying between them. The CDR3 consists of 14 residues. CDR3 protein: CASRGRSGANVLTF. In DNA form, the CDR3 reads TGTGCCAGTAGGGGGCGCTCTGGGGCCAACGTCCTGACTTTC.